The rows below give T cell receptor beta chains drawn from one sample of a study of OX40 agonist ivuxolimab in advanced cancers. Using immunoSEQ multiplex PCR, the repertoire was profiled, and TCRdb retains in-frame clones only, with some absent. The sample includes around 63,000 clones, 80% to 95% seen only once; the top ten take around a quarter. The source was CD4+ or CD8+ T cells sorted from blood, collected in a trial of the OX40 agonist ivuxolimab. The receptors originated from an adult with an advanced solid tumor such as melanoma, head and neck, liver or kidney cancer. The CDR3 runs from the conserved cysteine through the conserved F or W. The D gene is left open where the match is weak. Clone size is given for some rows only: seen once, a few or many times, or a class if the clone is expanded.

>TRBV27|NA|TRBJ1-5|NA
TGTGCCACCGCCCCCGGACTAGGGCAGCCCCAGCATTTT
CATAPGLGQPQHF
>TRBV4-1|NA|TRBJ2-7|TRBD2
TGCGCCAGCAGCCAAGTTCTCTCGGCGGGGGGTACCTACGAGCAGTACTTC
CASSQVLSAGGTYEQYF
>TRBV6-6|NA|TRBJ2-1|NA
TGTGCCAGCAGTTACTCGAATCTCGACAATGAGCAGTTCTTC
CASSYSNLDNEQFF
>TRBV5-5|NA|TRBJ2-3|TRBD1
TGTGCCAGCAGCTTGGTTGCGGGACAGGGCACAGATACGCAGTATTTT
CASSLVAGQGTDTQYF
>TRBV11-2|NA|TRBJ2-7|NA
TGTGCCAGCAACACTGGGAGGATGGAGTCCTACGAGCAGTACTTC
CASNTGRMESYEQYF
>TRBV19|NA|TRBJ2-7|TRBD1
TGTGCCAGTAGGCCGGATCGGACAGGTCGGTCCTACGAGCAGTACTTC
CASRPDRTGRSYEQYF
>TRBV4-3|NA|TRBJ2-3|TRBD2
TGCGCCAGCAGCCAAGATTTTTCGGAACTAGCGGGGCCGGGTGGGGATACGCAGTATTTT
CASSQDFSELAGPGGDTQYF
>TRBV27|NA|TRBJ2-5|TRBD1
TGTGCCAGCAGCGGACAGGGGGCCAGGGAGACCCAGTACTTC
CASSGQGARETQYF
>TRBV7-8|NA|TRBJ2-7|NA
TGTGCCAGCAGCTCGTCAAGGGCGCCCTACGAGCAGTACTTC
CASSSSRAPYEQYF
>TRBV4-1|NA|TRBJ2-7|TRBD2
TGCGCCAGCAGTCGACTAGCGGGAAGGTACGAGCAGTACTTC
CASSRLAGRYEQYF
>TRBV30|once|TRBJ2-5|NA
TGTGCCTGGACTTCCGGTCGGGAGACCCAGTACTTC
CAWTSGRETQYF
>TRBV13|NA|TRBJ2-7|NA
TGTGCCAGCAGCTCCTTTCCGTGGGAGCAGTACTTC
CASSSFPWEQYF
>TRBV27|NA|TRBJ2-5|NA
TGTGCCAGCAGCCCGAACCAAGAGACCCAGTACTTC
CASSPNQETQYF
>TRBV16|NA|TRBJ1-5|TRBD1
TGTGCCAGCAGCCACCAGACAGGGGGTGGCAATCAGCCCCAGCATTTT
CASSHQTGGGNQPQHF
>TRBV27|once|TRBJ2-1|NA
TGTGCCAGCAGTTTTCTCGGTGGGGGGTCCTACAATGAGCAGTTCTTC
CASSFLGGGSYNEQFF
>TRBV7-8|once|TRBJ2-7|TRBD2
TGTGCCAGCAGCGAGACTAGCGCGTCCTACGAGCAGTACTTC
CASSETSASYEQYF